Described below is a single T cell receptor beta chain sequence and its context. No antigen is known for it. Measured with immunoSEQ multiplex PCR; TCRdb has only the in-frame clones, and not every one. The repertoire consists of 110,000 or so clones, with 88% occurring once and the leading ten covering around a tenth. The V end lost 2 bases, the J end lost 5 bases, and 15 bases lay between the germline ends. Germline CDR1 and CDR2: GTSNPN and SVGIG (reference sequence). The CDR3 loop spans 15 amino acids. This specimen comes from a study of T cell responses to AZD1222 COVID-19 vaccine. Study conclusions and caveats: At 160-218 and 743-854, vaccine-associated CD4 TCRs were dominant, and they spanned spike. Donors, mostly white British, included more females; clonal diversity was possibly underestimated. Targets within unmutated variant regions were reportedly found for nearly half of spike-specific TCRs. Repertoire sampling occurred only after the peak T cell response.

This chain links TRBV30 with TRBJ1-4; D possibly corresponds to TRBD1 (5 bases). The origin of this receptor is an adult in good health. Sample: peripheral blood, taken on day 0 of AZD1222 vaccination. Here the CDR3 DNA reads TGTGCCTGGAGTCCGACGGGACGGAGGAATGAAAAACTGTTTTTT. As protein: CAWSPTGRRNEKLFF.